This T cell receptor (beta chain) is from a study of technical replicates of blood from several donors. The CDR3 totals 12 residues. V was clipped by 6 bases and J by 2 bases, with 7 bases between them. In germline, CDR1 is SQVTM, CDR2 ANQGSEA. Profiled with immunoSEQ multiplex PCR; TCRdb holds only in-frame clones, not every one. The sample comprises roughly 70,000 clones, about 90% of which are singletons, and approximately 0.38% rests with the top ten. The chain carries TRBV29-1 and TRBJ1-4; tentatively, D is TRBD1 (6 bases). This sequence was found in a human donor in good health. The specimen sequenced was T cells isolated from PBMCs. CDR3 in DNA: TGCAGCGTCAGGGGCACTAATGAAAAACTGTTTTTT. Translation gives CSVRGTNEKLFF.